A selection of T cell receptor beta chains follows, all from one sample in a study of breast tumors, draining lymph nodes, adjacent tissues. A single record per CDR3 protein comes from TCRdb applying MiXCR to the multiplex PCR reads. The sample shows about 230,000 distinct CDR3 sequences, 32% of them seen only once. The sample was axillary lymph node tissue. Receptor source: a female donor with breast cancer. Some clones in this sample may be carry-over from other donors' samples. Each CDR3 is given with its conserved first and last residue. The order of the fields is CDR3 DNA, CDR3 protein, V gene, D gene, clone size, J gene. A D gene is named only where the DNA matches it firmly. Clone sizes are given selectively: once, few, many, or a class where the clone is expanded.

cdr3_nt: TGTGCCAGCAGCTCCCCGACTAGCGGGTGGGTAGAGACCCAGTACTTC
cdr3_aa: CASSSPTSGWVETQYF
v_call: TRBV7-6
d_call: TRBD2
clone_size: many
j_call: TRBJ2-5

cdr3_nt: TGTGCCAGCAGCTTAGACGGAGGGGAGACAGATACGCAGTATTTT
cdr3_aa: CASSLDGGETDTQYF
v_call: TRBV11-2
d_call: -
clone_size: many
j_call: TRBJ2-3

cdr3_nt: TGTGCCAGCAGTTCGCTCGGGTTGGGAACCGGGGAGCTGTTTTTT
cdr3_aa: CASSSLGLGTGELFF
v_call: TRBV2
d_call: -
clone_size: many
j_call: TRBJ2-2

cdr3_nt: TGTGCCAGTAGTTTACCGGGACAGGGGTATCCCGGGGAGCTGTTTTTT
cdr3_aa: CASSLPGQGYPGELFF
v_call: TRBV19
d_call: TRBD1
clone_size: -
j_call: TRBJ2-2

cdr3_nt: TGCGCCAGCAGCCAAGACGGCGGACAGATGAATCAGCCCCAGCATTTT
cdr3_aa: CASSQDGGQMNQPQHF
v_call: TRBV4-1
d_call: -
clone_size: many
j_call: TRBJ1-5

cdr3_nt: TGTGCCAGCGGCTTTGAAGCGGGAACCCGGAATGAGCAGTTCTTC
cdr3_aa: CASGFEAGTRNEQFF
v_call: TRBV7-2
d_call: TRBD2
clone_size: -
j_call: TRBJ2-1

cdr3_nt: TGTGCCAGCAGCTTAATGAATGAGCAGTTCTTC
cdr3_aa: CASSLMNEQFF
v_call: TRBV7-2
d_call: -
clone_size: many
j_call: TRBJ2-1

cdr3_nt: TGTGCCAGCAGCTCAAGGACTAACTATGGCTACACCTTC
cdr3_aa: CASSSRTNYGYTF
v_call: TRBV7-9
d_call: -
clone_size: -
j_call: TRBJ1-2

cdr3_nt: TGTGCCAGCAGTCACCGCCCCCCAGGGGGCATGGGAGCTAACTATGGCTACACCTTC
cdr3_aa: CASSHRPPGGMGANYGYTF
v_call: TRBV6-2/TRBV6-3
d_call: TRBD1
clone_size: few
j_call: TRBJ1-2

cdr3_nt: TGTGCCAGCAGCAACCGGGCCTCCTATGGCTACACCTTC
cdr3_aa: CASSNRASYGYTF
v_call: TRBV6-2/TRBV6-3
d_call: -
clone_size: many
j_call: TRBJ1-2

cdr3_nt: TGTGCCAGCAGCCGGGATGACAGGTTGAATCAGCCCCAGCATTTT
cdr3_aa: CASSRDDRLNQPQHF
v_call: TRBV4-2
d_call: -
clone_size: -
j_call: TRBJ1-5

cdr3_nt: TGTGCCAGCTCACAGACAGGGGAGCAGTACTTC
cdr3_aa: CASSQTGEQYF
v_call: TRBV18
d_call: TRBD1
clone_size: many
j_call: TRBJ2-7

cdr3_nt: TGTGCCACCAGCAGAGATGTAGCGGGAGCAAGGAATGAGCAGTTCTTC
cdr3_aa: CATSRDVAGARNEQFF
v_call: TRBV15
d_call: TRBD2
clone_size: -
j_call: TRBJ2-1

cdr3_nt: TGTGCCAGCAGCTTGATGGACACGGGGCAAGAGACCCAGTACTTC
cdr3_aa: CASSLMDTGQETQYF
v_call: TRBV5-5
d_call: -
clone_size: -
j_call: TRBJ2-5

cdr3_nt: TGTGCCAGCAGCTTAGGCCCCGGGGCCGCTATGCGGACCCAGTACTTC
cdr3_aa: CASSLGPGAAMRTQYF
v_call: TRBV7-8
d_call: -
clone_size: many
j_call: TRBJ2-5

cdr3_nt: TGTGCCAGCAGTTACGGGAGCTCTGGAAACACCATATATTTT
cdr3_aa: CASSYGSSGNTIYF
v_call: TRBV6-5
d_call: -
clone_size: many
j_call: TRBJ1-3

cdr3_nt: TGTGCCAGCAGTTTCCACTCTGGGGCCAACGTCCTGACTTTC
cdr3_aa: CASSFHSGANVLTF
v_call: TRBV12-3/TRBV12-4
d_call: -
clone_size: many
j_call: TRBJ2-6

cdr3_nt: TGTGCCAGCAGTCCTTCCTGGTCTGGCAATAAGCAGTTCTTC
cdr3_aa: CASSPSWSGNKQFF
v_call: TRBV6-4
d_call: -
clone_size: -
j_call: TRBJ2-1

cdr3_nt: TGCGCCAGCAGCTTGGACAGCGGGAGTAGTAATGAGCAGTTCTTC
cdr3_aa: CASSLDSGSSNEQFF
v_call: TRBV5-1
d_call: TRBD2
clone_size: many
j_call: TRBJ2-1

cdr3_nt: TGTGCCAGCAGCTTCACAGGGTTGGGAGGAAACACCATATATTTT
cdr3_aa: CASSFTGLGGNTIYF
v_call: TRBV13
d_call: -
clone_size: many
j_call: TRBJ1-3

cdr3_nt: TGTGCCAGCAGCCTAAGAGGGGAGTCGGCCCAGCATTTT
cdr3_aa: CASSLRGESAQHF
v_call: TRBV7-2
d_call: -
clone_size: many
j_call: TRBJ1-5

cdr3_nt: TGTGCCAGCAGCCAAGCAGAGGGCAGGGTCTCCTACGAGCAGTACTTC
cdr3_aa: CASSQAEGRVSYEQYF
v_call: TRBV14
d_call: -
clone_size: many
j_call: TRBJ2-7

cdr3_nt: TGTGCCAGCAGCTTAGAGGACTTGATATCCTACAATGAGCAGTTCTTC
cdr3_aa: CASSLEDLISYNEQFF
v_call: TRBV7-2
d_call: -
clone_size: many
j_call: TRBJ2-1

cdr3_nt: TGTGCCAGCAGCTTATCGCTAGCTACAGATACGCAGTATTTT
cdr3_aa: CASSLSLATDTQYF
v_call: TRBV7-3
d_call: -
clone_size: -
j_call: TRBJ2-3

cdr3_nt: TGTGCCAGCAGCTTAGGCCTACAAGAGACCCAGTACTTC
cdr3_aa: CASSLGLQETQYF
v_call: TRBV18
d_call: -
clone_size: medium-sized
j_call: TRBJ2-5

cdr3_nt: TGTGCCAGTTCTAGCGGGGGCCTCGAGCAGTACTTC
cdr3_aa: CASSSGGLEQYF
v_call: TRBV7-9
d_call: TRBD2
clone_size: many
j_call: TRBJ2-7

cdr3_nt: TGTGCCGGCAGCCCAGCCCCACTTGATACGCAGTATTTT
cdr3_aa: CAGSPAPLDTQYF
v_call: TRBV6-6
d_call: -
clone_size: -
j_call: TRBJ2-3

cdr3_nt: TGTGCCAGCAGCTACGGGACTCCTCGCCACTACGAGCAGTACTTC
cdr3_aa: CASSYGTPRHYEQYF
v_call: TRBV11-2
d_call: -
clone_size: many
j_call: TRBJ2-7

cdr3_nt: TGTGCCAGTAGCCTGGCTCGGGCCCAAGGTAAAAACATTCAGTACTTC
cdr3_aa: CASSLARAQGKNIQYF
v_call: TRBV19
d_call: -
clone_size: few
j_call: TRBJ2-4

cdr3_nt: TGTGCCAGCAGCTTGGGCATTTACTACAATGAGCAGTTCTTC
cdr3_aa: CASSLGIYYNEQFF
v_call: TRBV5-8
d_call: -
clone_size: many
j_call: TRBJ2-1

cdr3_nt: TGTGCCAGCAGCCCCCCCGGGATTGGAGAAAAACTGTTTTTT
cdr3_aa: CASSPPGIGEKLFF
v_call: TRBV6-5
d_call: -
clone_size: few
j_call: TRBJ1-4

cdr3_nt: TGCGCCAGCAGCTTGAGAGGGGAGGGGAACAATGAGCAGTTCTTC
cdr3_aa: CASSLRGEGNNEQFF
v_call: TRBV5-1
d_call: TRBD2
clone_size: many
j_call: TRBJ2-1

cdr3_nt: TGCAGCGGAACACCAGGGACAGACTTCTCCTACAATGAGCAGTTCTTC
cdr3_aa: CSGTPGTDFSYNEQFF
v_call: TRBV29-1
d_call: TRBD1
clone_size: many
j_call: TRBJ2-1

cdr3_nt: TGCGCCAGCAGTGACCGGGACCAGCAAGAGACCCAGTACTTC
cdr3_aa: CASSDRDQQETQYF
v_call: TRBV10-1
d_call: -
clone_size: many
j_call: TRBJ2-5

cdr3_nt: TGTGCCAGCAGTACCCAAGGCGGGGCAGCCTACGAGCAGTACTTC
cdr3_aa: CASSTQGGAAYEQYF
v_call: TRBV28
d_call: -
clone_size: many
j_call: TRBJ2-7

cdr3_nt: TGTGCCTGGAGGCAGTCGAATTCACCCCTCCACTTT
cdr3_aa: CAWRQSNSPLHF
v_call: TRBV30
d_call: -
clone_size: many
j_call: TRBJ1-6

cdr3_nt: TGTGCCTGGAGGACAGGACGACACTACGAACAGTACTTC
cdr3_aa: CAWRTGRHYEQYF
v_call: TRBV30
d_call: -
clone_size: once
j_call: TRBJ2-7

cdr3_nt: TGTGCCAGCAGTGGGTTAGGGTCCAGCTCCTACAATGAGCAGTTCTTC
cdr3_aa: CASSGLGSSSYNEQFF
v_call: TRBV2
d_call: -
clone_size: few
j_call: TRBJ2-1

cdr3_nt: TGTGCCAGCAGCCCGAGCGGGAGCCCCACCGGGGAGCTGTTTTTT
cdr3_aa: CASSPSGSPTGELFF
v_call: TRBV7-2
d_call: TRBD2
clone_size: many
j_call: TRBJ2-2

cdr3_nt: TGCGCCAGCAGCCCACAGGGGACCGGGGAGCTGTTTTTT
cdr3_aa: CASSPQGTGELFF
v_call: TRBV5-1
d_call: TRBD1
clone_size: many
j_call: TRBJ2-2

cdr3_nt: TGTGCCAGCAGCGGGACAGGGGACAGGGGTTCTTCACCCCTCCACTTT
cdr3_aa: CASSGTGDRGSSPLHF
v_call: TRBV9
d_call: TRBD1
clone_size: once
j_call: TRBJ1-6

cdr3_nt: TGCAGTGCTAGAGCGCAGGGCCAGACCGGCTATGGCTACACCTTC
cdr3_aa: CSARAQGQTGYGYTF
v_call: TRBV20-1
d_call: -
clone_size: many
j_call: TRBJ1-2

cdr3_nt: TGTGCCAGCTCACCACAGAGCTCCTACGAGCAGTACTTC
cdr3_aa: CASSPQSSYEQYF
v_call: TRBV18
d_call: -
clone_size: many
j_call: TRBJ2-7

cdr3_nt: TGTGCCACCAGTGGACAGGAGGGCTGGGAGCTGTTTTTT
cdr3_aa: CATSGQEGWELFF
v_call: TRBV24-1
d_call: -
clone_size: many
j_call: TRBJ2-2

cdr3_nt: TGCAGTGCTACCGTAACAGGGTACAATGAGCAGTTCTTC
cdr3_aa: CSATVTGYNEQFF
v_call: TRBV20-1
d_call: -
clone_size: many
j_call: TRBJ2-1

cdr3_nt: TGTGCCAGCTCGGGACAGGGATATGAAAAACTGTTTTTT
cdr3_aa: CASSGQGYEKLFF
v_call: TRBV19
d_call: TRBD1
clone_size: many
j_call: TRBJ1-4

cdr3_nt: TGCAGTGCTAGACTCGACAGGAACACTGAAGCTTTCTTT
cdr3_aa: CSARLDRNTEAFF
v_call: TRBV20-1
d_call: -
clone_size: few
j_call: TRBJ1-1

cdr3_nt: TGTGCCACCAGAAGGGAAACGAATTCACCCCTCCACTTT
cdr3_aa: CATRRETNSPLHF
v_call: TRBV10-3
d_call: -
clone_size: many
j_call: TRBJ1-6